One and the same sample provided the 24 T cell receptor beta chains below, sequenced in a study of blood T cell repertoires in COVID-19. Some clones are missing from TCRdb's copy, which holds only in-frame ones; the method was immunoSEQ multiplex PCR. Of around 380,000 clones in the sample, about 80% are singletons; the top ten hold about 1%. Specimen: peripheral blood. These TCRs come from a human donor with acute or convalescent COVID-19. The donor label of this sample is uncertain.

The chain carries TRBV11-2 and TRBJ2-1; possible D gene TRBD1, 7 bases. The ends were cut back, 5 bases at V and 8 bases at J, with 22 bases in the middle. The CDR3 is 16 residues long. From germline, CDR1 is SGHAT and CDR2 FQNNGV. In DNA form, the CDR3 reads TGTGCCAGCAGCCGACAGGGAGGAGTTGGGGTTGATGAGCAGTTCTTC. This encodes CASSRQGGVGVDEQFF.

A few counts support this clone. The rearrangement joins TRBV9 to TRBJ1-1, with D perhaps matching TRBD1 (5 bases). Deletions cut 3 bases from V and 10 bases from J, with 16 bases between. Germline values: CDR1 SGDLS, CDR2 YYNGEE. This CDR3 is built from 13 residues. CDR3 coding DNA: TGTGCCAGCAGCGGATATCCAGGGTCAACAGCTTTCTTT. Amino acids: CASSGYPGSTAFF.

This chain joins TRBV30 and TRBJ2-5, with 16 bases fitting TRBD2. V gave up 5 bases and J gave up 5 bases; unmatched junction bases: 20. Germline lookup yields CDR1 GTSNPN and CDR2 SVGIG (reference sequence). The CDR3 contains 20 residues. Written as DNA, the CDR3 is TGTGCCTGGGGCCTAAGGAGGAGCGGGACTAGCGGGGGGGCTGCCGAGACCCAGTACTTC. Its translation: CAWGLRRSGTSGGAAETQYF.

The chain combines TRBV4-2 with TRBJ2-2; no reliable D call. V was shortened by 0 bases and J by 4 bases, with 15 bases between the two germline ends. This CDR3 comprises 17 residues. Germline lookup yields CDR1 LGHNA and CDR2 YNFKEQ. CDR3 amino acids: CASSQDRRSVGTGELFF. DNA of the CDR3: TGTGCCAGCAGCCAAGATCGTCGGTCTGTCGGCACCGGGGAGCTGTTTTTT.

The rearrangement links TRBV13 to TRBJ2-1, with 10 positions matching TRBD2. Germline CDR1 and CDR2: PRHDT and FYEKMQ (reference sequence). V dropped 1 base and J dropped 8; count of bases not matched to a gene: 8. This CDR3 is built from 16 residues. CDR3 residues: CASSLAFSGGSYEQFF. The CDR3 DNA sequence: TGTGCCAGCAGCTTAGCTTTTAGCGGGGGGTCCTATGAGCAGTTCTTC.

The chain is built from TRBV5-1 and TRBJ1-6, with a possible D match to TRBD1 (5 bases). Germline CDR1 and CDR2: SGHRS and YFSETQ. CDR3 length equals 17 residues. The germline V and J ends were trimmed by 0 bases and 0 bases, with 10 bases remaining between them. The CDR3 nucleotides read TGCGCCAGCAGCTTGGCAGGGTTCGGCTCCTATAATTCACCCCTCCACTTT. As protein: CASSLAGFGSYNSPLHF.

The chain carries TRBV10-3 and TRBJ1-2, with a tentative D call TRBD1 (6 bases). CDR3 length equals 17 residues. The germline V gene encodes CDR1 ENHRY and CDR2 SYGVKD. Trimming took off 2 bases at V and 0 bases at J, with 16 bases between the two ends. The CDR3 DNA reads as TGTGCCATCAGTGAGCAAAATAGAGGGGGTACTAACTATGGCTACACCTTC. The encoded protein is CAISEQNRGGTNYGYTF.

The chain uses TRBV6-1 and TRBJ1-2; D gene unclear. Germline CDR1 is MNHNS and CDR2 is SASEGT. V lost 2 bases to trimming and J lost 3 bases, with 7 bases between them. The CDR3 has 13 amino acids. In DNA, the CDR3 is TGTGCCAGCAGTGAATATACAGACTATGGCTACACCTTC. It translates to CASSEYTDYGYTF.

This chain links TRBV10-3 with TRBJ1-2, with TRBD1 matching over 9 bases. V lost 2 bases, J lost 3 bases, and 4 bases stayed unmatched. This CDR3 contains 15 residues. CDR1 ENHRY and CDR2 SYGVKD come from the germline V gene. The CDR3 spells CAISEPGQGDYGYTF. For the CDR3, the DNA is TGTGCCATCAGTGAGCCGGGACAGGGTGACTATGGCTACACCTTC.

V and J are TRBV5-1 and TRBJ2-1, with D possibly matching TRBD2 (7 bases). CDR3 length: 16 residues. Trimming took 1 base from V and 3 from J, leaving 14 bases between them. The germline CDR1 and CDR2 sequences are SGHRS and YFSETQ. CDR3 loop: CASSLRSGGLYNEQFF. CDR3 nucleotides: TGCGCCAGCAGCTTGCGTTCCGGGGGGCTCTACAATGAGCAGTTCTTC.

V usage is TRBV11-2 and J usage is TRBJ2-2; no clear D gene. The CDR3 sequence is 12 residues long. The germline V gene encodes CDR1 SGHAT and CDR2 FQNNGV. Between the trimmed V and J ends, which lost 6 bases and 6 bases, there was a span of 8 bases. This CDR3 is CASRPIAGELFF. CDR3 DNA sequence: TGTGCCAGCAGGCCCATAGCCGGGGAGCTGTTTTTT.

The J gene is TRBJ1-3, the V gene TRBV6-5, with D possibly being TRBD1 (5 bases). V lost 1 base and J 6 bases, leaving 10 bases between the germline ends. Per the germline V gene, CDR1 is MNHEY and CDR2 is SVGAGI. The CDR3 extends over 14 amino acids. The CDR3 spells CASSYLPGQNTIYF. In DNA form, the CDR3 reads TGTGCCAGCAGTTACTTGCCAGGACAAAACACCATATATTTT.

In nucleotides, the CDR3 is TGCAGCGAACGAATACAGGGGGACACTGAAGCTTTCTTT. Encoded protein: CSERIQGDTEAFF. The chain employs TRBV29-1 and TRBJ1-1; 8 bases agree with TRBD1. Germline V gene lookup returns CDR1 SQVTM and CDR2 ANQGSEA. J lost 3 bases, V lost 7 bases, and 7 bases had no gene match. This CDR3 has 13 residues.

This clone was seen more than once but under ten times. CDR3 nucleotide sequence: TGTGCCTGGAGTGTACAAAAGGAAAAACTGTTTTTT. Translating gives CAWSVQKEKLFF. The V gene is TRBV30, the J gene TRBJ1-4; D call uncertain. This CDR3 is 12 amino acids long. CDR1 and CDR2 (germline): GTSNPN, SVGIG (reference sequence). Trimming removed 0 bases at V and 8 bases at J, with 7 bases between.

The rearrangement uses TRBV12-3 or TRBV12-4 and TRBJ1-5; D unresolved. V lost 3 bases and J lost 4, with 7 bases in between. The CDR3 is 13 amino acids. The CDR3 here is CASSFAGNQPQHF. The CDR3 DNA reads TGTGCCAGCAGTTTCGCGGGGAATCAGCCCCAGCATTTT.

The V and J genes are TRBV30 and TRBJ1-1; D is ambiguous. Looked up from germline, CDR1 is GTSNPN and CDR2 is SVGIG (reference sequence). V lost 0 bases and J 1 base, leaving 6 bases between the germline ends. This CDR3 is built from 13 residues. CDR3 nucleotide sequence: TGTGCCTGGAGTGTGGGCTGGAACACTGAAGCTTTCTTT. It specifies CAWSVGWNTEAFF.

V is TRBV5-5 and J is TRBJ1-1; D not certain. This CDR3 region has 14 residues. The germline gives CDR1 SGHKS, CDR2 YYEKEE (reference sequence). V lost 1 base and J 1 base, leaving 8 bases between the germline ends. CDR3 residues: CASSLYGRNTEAFF. The CDR3 DNA follows: TGTGCCAGCAGCTTGTACGGGAGGAACACTGAAGCTTTCTTT.

This sequence joins TRBV5-6 and TRBJ1-6; D is possibly TRBD1 (6 bases). Trimming took off 0 bases at V and 9 bases at J, with 10 bases between the two ends. This CDR3 region has 14 residues. In germline, CDR1 is SGHDT, CDR2 YYEEEE. The CDR3 DNA is TGTGCCAGCAGCTTGGGGACAGTCCGTTCACCCCTCCACTTT. It is translated as CASSLGTVRSPLHF.

The gene calls are TRBV2 and TRBJ1-4; TRBD1 agrees at 7 bases. Trimming at V came to 6 bases and at J to 7 bases, leaving 11 bases not matched to a gene. CDR3 length: 15 residues. Germline V CDR1 and CDR2: SNHLY, FYNNEI. CDR3 region: CASRALTGFFEKLFF. CDR3 nucleotide sequence: TGTGCCAGCAGGGCCTTGACAGGGTTCTTTGAAAAACTGTTTTTT.

CDR3 protein: CASSPDSYGYTF. The DNA for the CDR3 is TGTGCCAGCAGCCCTGATAGTTATGGCTACACCTTC. The chain combines TRBV11-2 with TRBJ1-2; D gene ambiguous. Germline CDR1 is SGHAT and CDR2 is FQNNGV. CDR3 size: 12 residues. Trimming took off 5 bases at V and 5 bases at J, with 9 bases between the two ends.

The chain carries TRBV7-9 and TRBJ1-2; TRBD1 matches at 9 bases. This CDR3 is 14 amino acids long. Trimming took 10 bases from V and 8 from J; bases not matched to a gene: 14. Germline CDR1 reads SEHNR; CDR2 reads FQNEAQ (reference sequence). The CDR3 nucleotides are TGTGCCATTCCCCGGGACAGGGATATTAGAGGCTACACCTTC. Translated: CAIPRDRDIRGYTF. The whole variable domain, remainder taken from reference TRBV7-9 and TRBJ1-2, is DTGVSQNPRHKITKRGQNVTFRCDPISEHNRLYWYRQTLGQGPEFLTYFQNEAQLEKSRLLSDRFSAERPKGSFSTLEIQRTEQGDSAMYLCAIPRDRDIRGYTFGSGTRLTVV.

The chain carries TRBV23-1 and TRBJ1-2; D gene uncertain. TRBV23-1 is an ORF for which the function is uncertain. Trimming left V 0 bases short and J 1 base short, with 6 bases between. The CDR3 is made up of 14 amino acids. The CDR3 here is CASSQSRCNYGYTF. The CDR3 DNA reads TGCGCCAGCAGTCAATCTAGATGTAACTATGGCTACACCTTC.

The chain uses TRBV14 and TRBJ2-1, with D possibly being TRBD1 (5 bases). CDR1 and CDR2 (germline): SGHDN, FVKESK. There are 17 residues in the CDR3. V dropped 3 bases and J dropped 3 bases, with 18 bases sitting between them. The CDR3 bases are TGTGCCAGCAGCCAGGGCCAGCCTGGACACCTCTACAATGAGCAGTTCTTC. It encodes CASSQGQPGHLYNEQFF.

The chain links TRBV27 to TRBJ1-2; tentatively, D is TRBD1 (6 bases). The V and J ends lost 6 bases and 8 bases respectively, with 16 bases between them. From germline, CDR1 is MNHEY and CDR2 SMNVEV (reference sequence). The CDR3 length is 13 residues. Here the CDR3 reads CASRAQGFLGYTF. The CDR3 DNA reads TGTGCCAGCAGGGCACAGGGTTTTTTGGGCTACACCTTC.